This T cell receptor (beta chain) emerged from a study of blood T cells in healthy people across ages. General observations from the study: Donor CMV status was unknown, possibly confounding expanded clonotype changes. Investigators treated diversity estimates from one million T cells as underestimates. In long-lived donors, naive CD4+ cell counts and diversity exceeded those of aged donors.

Trimming shortened V by 0 bases and J by 3 bases, and 4 bases separated the two germline ends. There are 13 residues in the CDR3. Germline-derived CDR1 and CDR2 are SGHAT and FQNNGV. Next came a second PCR, run for about 7 to 12 cycles, which used a sample-barcoded 5' primer along with a J-beta primer mix. In TCRdb, the 5' RACE reads were re-called with MiXCR into one record per CDR3 protein. The data contain more than 550,000 distinct CDR3 sequences, about a fifth of them singletons. Isolated per sample were at least 7 million PBMCs. This clonotype showed up many times. What it binds is unknown. The chain links TRBV11-2 to TRBJ2-3, with D hard to call. Specimen: blood. The clonotype originates from a man between 65 and 85 years old in good health. The CDR3 spells CASSLDPTDTQYF. The CDR3 region has the DNA TGTGCCAGCAGCTTAGATCCGACAGATACGCAGTATTTT.